This record concerns one T cell receptor beta chain sequence. The CDR3 sequence is 13 residues long. CDR1 MRHNA and CDR2 SNTAGT come from the germline V gene. Between the trimmed V and J ends, which lost 3 bases and 0 bases, there was a span of 5 bases. Profiled with immunoSEQ multiplex PCR; TCRdb holds only in-frame clones, not every one. The top ten clones hold over 8.5% of a sample with more than 300,000 clones, approximately 86% of them seen once. This record belongs to a study of Ad26.COV2.S vaccination and SARS-CoV-2 variants. Noted treatment: some 20 received Ad26.COV2.S at low or high dose, single or two shots; about 5 received placebo; per-sample allocation not given. After the first vaccine or placebo injection, samples were drawn on day 63.

The chain joins TRBV6-4 to TRBJ2-5; D gene ambiguous. This TCR derives from a person between 18 and 59 years old who received the Ad26.COV2.S COVID-19 vaccine or a placebo. Sequenced here: peripheral blood, sampled in a trial of Ad26.COV2.S vaccine versus placebo. The CDR3 DNA reads TGTGCCAGCAGTGAAACCAACCAAGAGACCCAGTACTTC. Translated, it gives CASSETNQETQYF.